The 32 T cell receptor beta chains below were found in one sample sequenced in a study of CXCR3-negative and CXCR3-positive naive CD8 T cells. Overall study findings and caveats: Naive cells that were CXCR3-positive had more hydrophobic TRB CDR3s (compared with CXCR3-negative naive cells).

UMI-labeled TRB cDNA libraries were prepared by 5' RACE. Following a re-call of the 5' RACE reads, TCRdb has one entry per CDR3 protein and lacks DNA. The table lists 90,000 to 150,000 distinct CDR3 sequences, with 0.35% to 0.4% in the top ten. These receptors' antigens are unknown. Sequenced: naive CXCR3+ CD8+ T cells from blood. Indicated subset: CD45RO-CCR7+CD27+CD95- naive CD8+ T cells expressing CXCR3 (TNR3+). The receptor source for this set is a human donor in good health. Some clones in this sample may be carry-over from other donors' samples.

The rearrangement uses TRBV7-9 and TRBJ2-7; TCRdb lists TRBD2, though no DNA is available to test this call. The CDR3 is 14 amino acids. Germline V gene data show CDR1 as SEHNR and CDR2 as FQNEAQ (reference sequence). CDR3 sequence reads: CASSLGAGEYEQYF.

The chain has TRBV28 and TRBJ2-2. The CDR3 consists of 14 residues. The germline V gene encodes CDR1 MDHEN and CDR2 SYDVKM. CDR3 loop: CASSFGRYTGELFF.

The chain is built from TRBV29-1 and TRBJ1-4. The CDR3 sequence is 12 residues long. Germline V gene data show CDR1 as SQVTM and CDR2 as ANQGSEA. The chain's CDR3 is CSVVVSNEKLFF.

This chain uses TRBV12-3 or TRBV12-4 with TRBJ1-2; TCRdb's assignment of TRBD1 cannot be checked, as there is no DNA. The CDR3 sequence is 12 residues long. This CDR3 is CASRNSGGGYTF.

V is TRBV28 and J is TRBJ2-1; TCRdb selects TRBD1, and the lack of DNA leaves this call unchecked. The CDR3 totals 15 residues. Germline V gene sequence: CDR1 MDHEN, CDR2 SYDVKM. CDR3 sequence reads: CASSYANQQGHEQFF.

The chain joins TRBV5-1 to TRBJ2-2. The germline V gene encodes CDR1 SGHRS and CDR2 YFSETQ. The CDR3 loop spans 11 amino acids. The CDR3 region is CASSLTRELFF.

The chain carries TRBV7-6 and TRBJ2-7; TCRdb's D call, TRBD2, is unchecked because there is no DNA. CDR3 size: 14 residues. Germline V CDR1 and CDR2: SGHVS, FNYEAQ. CDR3: CASSLVEGSYEQYF.

The rearrangement joins TRBV11-2 to TRBJ2-5; TCRdb reports TRBD2, a call that lacks DNA to check it against. The CDR3 extends over 15 amino acids. The germline CDR1 and CDR2 sequences are SGHAT and FQNNGV. Here the CDR3 reads CASSWSGSREETQYF.

V and J are TRBV2 and TRBJ2-1. CDR3 length: 14 amino acids. The germline V gene has CDR1 SNHLY and CDR2 FYNNEI. The CDR3: CASDDAITLNEQFF.

The gene calls are TRBV7-9 and TRBJ2-1. The CDR3 has 13 amino acids. Germline lookup yields CDR1 SEHNR and CDR2 FQNEAQ (reference sequence). This CDR3 reads CASSEQLFDEQFF.

The chain links TRBV25-1 to TRBJ2-3; TCRdb names TRBD1, which stays unverified in the absence of DNA. Germline loops: CDR1 MGHDK, CDR2 SYGVNS. CDR3 size: 16 residues. The CDR3 region is CASSEWGAGDRNTQYF. The full variable domain, in which reference TRBV25-1 and TRBJ2-3 provide the parts outside the CDR3, is EADIYQTPRYLVIGTGKKITLECSQTMGHDKMYWYQQDPGMELHLIHYSYGVNSTEKGDLSSESTVSRIRTEHFPLTLESARPSHTSQYLCASSEWGAGDRNTQYFGPGTRLTVL.

The CDR3 reads CASSPDGAYEQYF. This chain uses TRBV5-1 with TRBJ2-7. Germline-derived CDR1 and CDR2 are SGHRS and YFSETQ. This CDR3 comprises 13 residues.

The genes are TRBV4-1 and TRBJ1-2. Germline values: CDR1 MGHRA, CDR2 YSYEKL. The CDR3 spans 14 residues. CDR3 loop: CASSRIGLNYGYTF.

This chain uses TRBV29-1 with TRBJ2-2; with no DNA, the TCRdb D assignment of TRBD1 cannot be verified. Germline CDR1 reads SQVTM; CDR2 reads ANQGSEA. The CDR3 is 15 amino acids. This chain's CDR3 is CSVVLRDTNTGELFF.

The chain combines TRBV7-6 with TRBJ2-3; TCRdb reports TRBD1, a call that lacks DNA to check it against. The CDR3 length is 15 residues. Germline V lookup: CDR1 SGHVS, CDR2 FNYEAQ. This CDR3 is CASRLAEGLTDTQYF.

This chain uses TRBV5-6 with TRBJ2-7; with no DNA, the TCRdb D assignment of TRBD2 cannot be verified. The CDR3 runs 15 residues. Germline values: CDR1 SGHDT, CDR2 YYEEEE. The CDR3 sequence: CASSWGASGANEQYF. Based on the CDR3 plus reference TRBV5-6 and TRBJ2-7, the full variable domain is DAGVTQSPTHLIKTRGQQVTLRCSPKSGHDTVSWYQQALGQGPQFIFQYYEEEERQRGNFPDRFSGHQFPNYSSELNVNALLLGDSALYLCASSWGASGANEQYFGPGTRLTVT.

This CDR3 is CSVEDPASESGELFF. The chain is built from TRBV29-1 and TRBJ2-2; the TCRdb call, TRBD2, lacks DNA for checking. Germline CDR1 SQVTM, CDR2 ANQGSEA. The CDR3 sequence is 15 residues long.

The CDR3 spells CSARSAWGASTDTQYF. The chain recombines TRBV29-1 with TRBJ2-3; TCRdb gives TRBD1 as the D gene, but with no DNA this cannot be confirmed. Germline V gene sequence: CDR1 SQVTM, CDR2 ANQGSEA. The CDR3 runs 16 residues.

The rearrangement uses TRBV10-1 and TRBJ2-7. CDR1 WNHNN and CDR2 SYGVQD come from the germline V gene (reference sequence). The CDR3 length is 16 residues. CDR3 residues: CASSESMQQPSYEQYF.

The V and J genes are TRBV7-2 and TRBJ2-2. This CDR3 has 15 amino acids. Germline V gene sequence: CDR1 SGHTA, CDR2 FQGNSA. The CDR3 loop is CASSLARMNTGELFF.

Here the CDR3 reads CATSDGASGSGTGELFF. The V call is TRBV24-1, the J call TRBJ2-2; TCRdb's D call of TRBD2 is untestable without DNA. The germline gives CDR1 KGHDR, CDR2 SFDVKD. The CDR3 has 17 residues.

CDR3 amino acids: CASSTVGTVYEQYF. The chain recombines TRBV6-5 with TRBJ2-7; TCRdb names TRBD1, which stays unverified in the absence of DNA. Germline V gene sequence: CDR1 MNHEY, CDR2 SVGAGI. This CDR3 has 14 amino acids.

The chain combines TRBV10-2 with TRBJ2-7; TCRdb designates TRBD2, a call that cannot be tested without DNA. Germline CDR1 reads WSHSY; CDR2 reads SAAADI. The CDR3 has 13 residues. The CDR3 sequence is CASSQGRWYEQYF.

The rearrangement uses TRBV11-3 and TRBJ2-7. The CDR3 totals 14 residues. Germline assignment: CDR1 SGHNT and CDR2 YENEEA. The CDR3 here is CASSLTYSSYEQYF.

The J gene is TRBJ2-7, the V gene TRBV6-5; the D call from TCRdb, TRBD1, cannot be confirmed without DNA. Per germline, CDR1 MNHEY and CDR2 SVGAGI. This CDR3 is 15 amino acids long. CDR3 sequence reads: CASSPGQVFSYEQYF.

The chain joins TRBV20-1 to TRBJ1-4. This CDR3 region has 14 residues. Germline V gene lookup returns CDR1 DFQATT and CDR2 SNEGSKA (reference sequence). The CDR3 region is CSARDWGELEKLFF.

This sequence joins TRBV4-1 and TRBJ2-2; TCRdb proposes TRBD2, but this gene call is untestable without DNA. CDR1 is MGHRA, CDR2 YSYEKL, per germline. The CDR3 is made up of 15 amino acids. The CDR3 is CASSWTSADTGELFF.

CDR3 sequence: CASSDNLLRGLSYEQYF. The rearrangement joins TRBV2 to TRBJ2-7; TCRdb selects TRBD1, and the lack of DNA leaves this call unchecked. The germline V gene encodes CDR1 SNHLY and CDR2 FYNNEI. There are 17 residues in the CDR3.

The rearrangement uses TRBV5-1 and TRBJ2-2; TCRdb calls TRBD1, which cannot be checked without DNA. Germline CDR1 reads SGHRS; CDR2 reads YFSETQ. The CDR3 extends over 14 amino acids. CDR3 protein: CASSLDRRDLNAFF.

The chain has TRBV7-8 and TRBJ2-3; TCRdb proposes TRBD2, but this gene call is untestable without DNA. The CDR3 totals 17 residues. Germline V gene lookup returns CDR1 SGHVS and CDR2 FQNEAQ. The CDR3: CASSATQLADTTDTQYF.

The V call is TRBV16, the J call TRBJ2-7; TCRdb names TRBD1, which stays unverified in the absence of DNA. CDR3 size: 13 residues. Germline assignment: CDR1 KGHSY and CDR2 FQNENV. The CDR3 sequence is CASSLWTANEQYF. The complete variable domain, with remaining parts taken from reference TRBV16 and TRBJ2-7, reads GEEVAQTPKHLVRGEGQKAKLYCAPIKGHSYVFWYQQVLKNEFKFLISFQNENVFDETGMPKERFSAKCLPNSPCSLEIQATKLEDSAVYFCASSLWTANEQYFGPGTRLTVT.

V gene TRBV7-8 combines with J gene TRBJ2-1; as DNA is missing, the TRBD1 call by TCRdb cannot be tested. In germline, CDR1 is SGHVS, CDR2 FQNEAQ. The CDR3 length is 15 residues. CDR3 sequence reads: CASSPDKSSYNEQFF.